The clone carrying this T cell receptor beta chain was detected a few times. This entry belongs to a study of cytomegalovirus exposure and HLA in healthy donors. Study information: From HLA-typed donors, an early data release held approximately 85 million unique TCRs.

The PCR had 60 Vbeta and 13 Jbeta primers. TCRdb's copy holds only in-frame clones and misses some; the assay was immunoSEQ multiplex PCR. This table holds about 160,000 clones, 65% to 85% found once. Per germline, CDR1 SGDLS and CDR2 YYNGEE. V lost 3 bases, J lost 7 bases, and 8 bases stayed unmatched. The CDR3 covers 15 residues. The receptor was isolated from a woman aged 25-40 years in good health and CMV-seropositive. The specimen sequenced was PBMCs. V and J are TRBV9 and TRBJ2-2, with TRBD2 identical over 8 bases. CDR3: CASSASGGSLGELFF. CDR3 DNA: TGTGCCAGCAGCGCCTCGGGGGGGAGTCTCGGGGAGCTGTTTTTT.